The 13 T cell receptor beta chains in this list originate from one sample, sequenced in a study of blood T cell repertoires in COVID-19. TCRdb keeps only in-frame clones here, not all; method: immunoSEQ multiplex PCR. The data show around 49,000 clones, with roughly 82% seen just once and 2.5% to 3.5% held by the top ten. The sample comprised peripheral blood. These receptors originate from a woman aged 55-75 years with acute or convalescent COVID-19.

The chain links TRBV3-1 (or the pseudogene TRBV3-2) to TRBJ2-1; no definite D call. This CDR3 is 13 amino acids long. CDR1 is LGHDT and CDR2 is YNNKEL in the germline V gene (reference sequence). V shed 4 bases and J shed 5 bases, with 9 bases lying between them. The CDR3 sequence: CASSPWRNNEQFF. In nucleotides, the CDR3 is TGTGCCAGCAGCCCCTGGCGGAACAATGAGCAGTTCTTC.

The chain has TRBV29-1 and TRBJ2-1, with 11 bases fitting TRBD1. CDR3 length equals 14 residues. Germline-derived CDR1 and CDR2 are SQVTM and ANQGSEA. V shed 5 bases and J 4 bases; nucleotides not matched to a gene: 4. The CDR3 reads CSVTRDRGYNEQFF. CDR3 in DNA: TGCAGCGTTACCCGGGACAGGGGGTACAATGAGCAGTTCTTC.

This clone has a handful of counts. The chain has TRBV9 and TRBJ2-3; D gene unclear. Germline CDR1 SGDLS, CDR2 YYNGEE. V lost 4 bases, J lost 5 bases, and 11 bases lay in between. The CDR3 totals 13 residues. The CDR3 bases are TGTGCCAGCAGCCCGCGGATCGGAGATACGCAGTATTTT. It encodes CASSPRIGDTQYF.

A few counts support this clone. The V gene is TRBV3-1 (or the pseudogene TRBV3-2), the J gene TRBJ1-1; 8 positions agree with TRBD1. The length of the CDR3 is 15 residues. Germline V CDR1 and CDR2: LGHDT, YNNKEL (reference sequence). After removal of 2 bases from V and 2 bases from J, the junction contained 4 bases not matched to a gene. The CDR3 bases are TGTGCCAGCAGCCAACTCGGGACAGGTAACACTGAAGCTTTCTTT. It codes for CASSQLGTGNTEAFF.

This chain joins TRBV7-3 and TRBJ2-5; D gene uncertain. Germline values: CDR1 SGHTA, CDR2 FQGTGA. The CDR3 extends over 16 amino acids. Trimming cost V 2 bases and J 2 bases, with 15 bases left between them. CDR3 DNA: TGTGCCAGCAGCTTACTGCGGAGCCGAATTCAAGAGACCCAGTACTTC. Its protein is CASSLLRSRIQETQYF. Full variable domain (remainder filled in from reference TRBV7-3 and TRBJ2-5): GAGVSQTPSNKVTEKGKYVELRCDPISGHTALYWYRQSLGQGPEFLIYFQGTGAADDSGLPNDRFFAVRPEGSVSTLKIQRTERGDSAVYLCASSLLRSRIQETQYFGPGTRLLVL.

V and J are TRBV28 and TRBJ2-2; D possibly corresponds to TRBD2 (6 bases). CDR1 and CDR2 from the germline V gene are MDHEN and SYDVKM. Trimming left V 7 bases short and J 6 bases short, with 15 bases between. The CDR3 is 14 amino acids. CDR3 sequence: CASIGGGSAGELFF. In DNA form, the CDR3 reads TGTGCCAGCATTGGGGGAGGTTCTGCCGGGGAGCTGTTTTTT. The complete variable domain, with remaining parts taken from reference TRBV28 and TRBJ2-2, reads DVKVTQSSRYLVKRTGEKVFLECVQDMDHENMFWYRQDPGLGLRLIYFSYDVKMKEKGDIPEGYSVSREKKERFSLILESASTNQTSMYLCASIGGGSAGELFFGEGSRLTVL.

V gene TRBV6-6 combines with J gene TRBJ2-5; 7 nucleotides agree with TRBD1. CDR3 length equals 15 residues. The germline V gene encodes CDR1 MNHNY and CDR2 SVGAGI (reference sequence). Losses at the gene ends were 2 bases for V and 6 bases for J; bases not matched to a gene: 9. The CDR3 sequence is CASSYLAGRGKTQYF. CDR3 nucleotide sequence: TGTGCCAGCAGTTACCTCGCCGGCAGGGGGAAGACCCAGTACTTC.

This clone has only one observation. The chain has TRBV9 and TRBJ2-2; 7 bases are a match to TRBD1. J was trimmed by 2 bases and V by 3 bases; bases with no gene match: 1. Germline V CDR1 and CDR2: SGDLS, YYNGEE. The CDR3 has 14 amino acids. The CDR3 spells CASSGDSNTGELFF. CDR3 coding DNA: TGTGCCAGCAGCGGGGACAGTAACACCGGGGAGCTGTTTTTT.

This clone is a singleton in its sample. The J gene is TRBJ1-1, the V gene TRBV7-9; 8 bases line up with TRBD1. The V gene's germline CDR1 is SEHNR and CDR2 FQNEAQ (reference sequence). V trimming: 5 bases; J trimming: 0 bases; junction bases outside the gene matches: 11. The CDR3 loop spans 17 amino acids. The CDR3 sequence is CASSGRGRFGMNTEAFF. The CDR3 nucleotides are TGTGCCAGCAGCGGCAGGGGGCGCTTTGGGATGAACACTGAAGCTTTCTTT. Full variable domain (missing parts from reference TRBV7-9 and TRBJ1-1): DTGVSQNPRHKITKRGQNVTFRCDPISEHNRLYWYRQTLGQGPEFLTYFQNEAQLEKSRLLSDRFSAERPKGSFSTLEIQRTEQGDSAMYLCASSGRGRFGMNTEAFFGQGTRLTVV.

CDR3 protein: CAWSANLLNSGNTIYF. The DNA for the CDR3 is TGTGCCTGGAGCGCTAACCTATTGAACTCTGGAAACACCATATATTTT. The chain links TRBV30 to TRBJ1-3; D is unresolved. V was pared by 3 bases and J by 0 bases, with 15 bases between. Per germline, CDR1 GTSNPN and CDR2 SVGIG (reference sequence). The CDR3 loop spans 16 amino acids.

The chain links TRBV6-1 to TRBJ2-1; 9 nucleotides align to TRBD1. The CDR3 has 17 residues. Germline values: CDR1 MNHNS, CDR2 SASEGT. The V and J ends lost 3 bases and 6 bases, in that order; junction bases with no gene match: 12. The CDR3 loop reads CASSDPPGTGTFNEQFF. The CDR3 DNA follows: TGTGCCAGCAGTGATCCGCCCGGGACAGGGACCTTCAATGAGCAGTTCTTC.

The CDR3 sequence is CASSEAWDRGLQPQHF. In DNA, the CDR3 is TGTGCCAGCAGTGAAGCATGGGACAGGGGTCTTCAGCCCCAGCATTTT. This chain links TRBV6-1 with TRBJ1-5; 10 bases are a match to TRBD1. CDR3 length equals 16 residues. After removal of 0 bases from V and 6 bases from J, the junction contained 5 bases not matched to a gene. CDR1 and CDR2 from the germline V gene are MNHNS and SASEGT.

The sample holds one count of this clone. This rearrangement joins TRBV11-2 to TRBJ2-7, with 7 bases lining up with TRBD2. The V gene end was trimmed by 7 bases and the J gene end by 4 bases; junction bases not matched to a gene: 4. The germline V gene has CDR1 SGHAT and CDR2 FQNNGV. This CDR3 has 12 residues. The CDR3 loop is CASKGRDYEQYF. The CDR3 DNA sequence: TGTGCCAGCAAAGGGAGGGATTACGAGCAGTACTTC.